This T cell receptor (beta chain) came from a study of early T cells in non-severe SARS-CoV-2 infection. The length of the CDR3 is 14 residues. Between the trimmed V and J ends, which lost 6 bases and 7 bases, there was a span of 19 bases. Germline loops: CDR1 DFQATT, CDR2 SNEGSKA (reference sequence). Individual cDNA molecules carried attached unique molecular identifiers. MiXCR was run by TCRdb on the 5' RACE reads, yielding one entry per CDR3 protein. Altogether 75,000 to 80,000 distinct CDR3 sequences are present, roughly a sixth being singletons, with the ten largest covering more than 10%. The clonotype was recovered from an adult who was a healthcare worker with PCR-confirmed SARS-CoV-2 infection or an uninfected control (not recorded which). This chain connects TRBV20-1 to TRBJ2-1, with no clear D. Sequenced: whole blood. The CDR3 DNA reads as TGCAGTGCGGTGACGGTAGTCGGGCCGAATGAGCAGTTCTTC. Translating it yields CSAVTVVGPNEQFF.